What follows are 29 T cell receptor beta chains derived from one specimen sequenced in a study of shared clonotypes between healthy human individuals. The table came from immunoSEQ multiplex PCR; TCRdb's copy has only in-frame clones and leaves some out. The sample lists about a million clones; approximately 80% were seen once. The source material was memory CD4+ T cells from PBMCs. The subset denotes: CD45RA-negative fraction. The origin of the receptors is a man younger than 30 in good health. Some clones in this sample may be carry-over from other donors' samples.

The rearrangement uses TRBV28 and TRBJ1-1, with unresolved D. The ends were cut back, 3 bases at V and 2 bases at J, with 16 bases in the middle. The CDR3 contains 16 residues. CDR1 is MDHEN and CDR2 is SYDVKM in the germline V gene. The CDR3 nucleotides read TGTGCCAGCAGTTTTGTCGGGCAGCTGATAAACACTGAAGCTTTCTTT. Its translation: CASSFVGQLINTEAFF.

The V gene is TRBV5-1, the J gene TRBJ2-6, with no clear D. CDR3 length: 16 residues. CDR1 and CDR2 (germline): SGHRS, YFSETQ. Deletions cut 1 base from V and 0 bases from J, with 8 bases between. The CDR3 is CASSLTPTSGANVLTF. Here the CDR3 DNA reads TGCGCCAGCAGCTTGACCCCGACCTCTGGGGCCAACGTCCTGACTTTC.

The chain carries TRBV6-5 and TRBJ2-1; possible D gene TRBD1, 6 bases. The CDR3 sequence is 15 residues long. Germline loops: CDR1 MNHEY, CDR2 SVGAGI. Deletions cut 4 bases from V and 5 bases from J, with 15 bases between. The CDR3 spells CASSSDRSGHNEQFF. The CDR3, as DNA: TGTGCCAGCAGTTCAGACAGGTCCGGCCACAATGAGCAGTTCTTC.

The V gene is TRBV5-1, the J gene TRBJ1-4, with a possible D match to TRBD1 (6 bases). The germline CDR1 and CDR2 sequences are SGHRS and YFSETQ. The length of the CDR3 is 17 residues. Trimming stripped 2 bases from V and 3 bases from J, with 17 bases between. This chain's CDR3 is CASSFYLAGAPNEKLFF. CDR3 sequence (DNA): TGCGCCAGCAGCTTTTACTTGGCGGGGGCACCTAATGAAAAACTGTTTTTT.

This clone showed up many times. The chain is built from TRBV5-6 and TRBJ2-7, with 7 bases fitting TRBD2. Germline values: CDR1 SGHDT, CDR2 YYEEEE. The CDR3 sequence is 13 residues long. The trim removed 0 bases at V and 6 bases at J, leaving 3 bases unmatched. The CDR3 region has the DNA TGTGCCAGCAGCTTGGTGACTAGCTCCGAGCAGTACTTC. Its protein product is CASSLVTSSEQYF.

The CDR3 loop is CASSLAGTGFTDTQYF. The DNA of the CDR3 is TGCGCCAGCAGCTTGGCCGGGACAGGGTTTACAGATACGCAGTATTTT. The rearrangement uses TRBV5-1 and TRBJ2-3; 9 nucleotides align to TRBD1. Germline loops: CDR1 SGHRS, CDR2 YFSETQ. The CDR3 is 16 amino acids. V lost 0 bases, J lost 3 bases, and 5 bases stayed unmatched.

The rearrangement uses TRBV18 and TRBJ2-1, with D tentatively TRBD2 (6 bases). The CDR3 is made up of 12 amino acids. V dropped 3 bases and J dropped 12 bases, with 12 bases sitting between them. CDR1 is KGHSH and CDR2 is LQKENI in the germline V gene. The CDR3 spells CASSPSGGTQFF. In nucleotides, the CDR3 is TGTGCCAGCTCACCCTCAGGAGGGACGCAGTTCTTC. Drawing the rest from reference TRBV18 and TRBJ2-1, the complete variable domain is NAGVMQNPRHLVRRRGQEARLRCSPMKGHSHVYWYRQLPEEGLKFMVYLQKENIIDESGMPKERFSAEFPKEGPSILRIQQVVRGDSAAYFCASSPSGGTQFFGPGTRLTVL.

This chain's CDR3 is CATQSSGTYQETQYF. The CDR3 DNA is TGTGCCACCCAGAGTAGCGGGACGTACCAAGAGACCCAGTACTTC. This chain links TRBV15 with TRBJ2-5, with 8 bases aligning to TRBD2. Per germline, CDR1 LNHNV and CDR2 YYDKDF (reference sequence). Trimming removed 8 bases from V and 0 bases from J; junction bases left unmatched: 8. The CDR3 is 15 residues long.

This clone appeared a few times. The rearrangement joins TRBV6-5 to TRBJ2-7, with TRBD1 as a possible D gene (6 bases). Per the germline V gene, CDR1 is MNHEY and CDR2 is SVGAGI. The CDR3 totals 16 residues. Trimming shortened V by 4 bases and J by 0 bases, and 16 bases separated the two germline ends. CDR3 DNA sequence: TGTGCCAGCAGTTCCGCAAGACAGGCCCGCTCCTACGAGCAGTACTTC. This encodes CASSSARQARSYEQYF.

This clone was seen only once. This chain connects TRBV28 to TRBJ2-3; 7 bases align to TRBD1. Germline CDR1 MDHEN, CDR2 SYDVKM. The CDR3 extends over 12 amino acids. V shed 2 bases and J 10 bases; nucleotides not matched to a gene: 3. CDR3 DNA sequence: TGTGCCAGCAGTTTACCAGGGGGATCGCAGTATTTT. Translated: CASSLPGGSQYF.

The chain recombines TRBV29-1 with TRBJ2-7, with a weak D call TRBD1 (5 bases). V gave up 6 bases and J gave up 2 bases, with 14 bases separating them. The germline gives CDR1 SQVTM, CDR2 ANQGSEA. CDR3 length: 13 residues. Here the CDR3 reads CSVRVDTTYEQYF. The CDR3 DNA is TGCAGCGTACGCGTGGACACCACCTACGAGCAGTACTTC.

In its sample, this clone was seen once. In DNA, the CDR3 is TGTGCCAGCAGTAGACAGGGGGAGGGCACTGAAGCTTTCTTT. Translating gives CASSRQGEGTEAFF. This chain joins TRBV6-1 and TRBJ1-1, with 9 bases identical to TRBD1. Germline CDR1 reads MNHNS; CDR2 reads SASEGT. V dropped 5 bases and J dropped 4; count of bases not matched to a gene: 5. The CDR3 runs 14 residues.

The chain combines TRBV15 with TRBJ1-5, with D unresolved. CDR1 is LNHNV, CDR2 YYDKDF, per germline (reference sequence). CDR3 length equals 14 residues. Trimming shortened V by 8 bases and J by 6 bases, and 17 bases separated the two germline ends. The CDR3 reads CATRSRHLFQPQHF. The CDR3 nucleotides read TGTGCCACCCGTTCTCGACACTTGTTTCAGCCCCAGCATTTT. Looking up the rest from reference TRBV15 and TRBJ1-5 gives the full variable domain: DAMVIQNPRYQVTQFGKPVTLSCSQTLNHNVMYWYQQKSSQAPKLLFHYYDKDFNNEADTPDNFQSRRPNTSFCFLDIRSPGLGDTAMYLCATRSRHLFQPQHFGDGTRLSIL.

The CDR3 bases are TGTGCCAGCAGCCCCCAAGGACTAGCGGTTTCCTACAATGAGCAGTTCTTC. This encodes CASSPQGLAVSYNEQFF. The rearrangement uses TRBV9 and TRBJ2-1, with 10 bases aligning to TRBD2. CDR1 is SGDLS and CDR2 is YYNGEE in the germline V gene. CDR3 length: 17 residues. V was pared by 4 bases and J by 1 base, with 8 bases of the junction left unmatched.

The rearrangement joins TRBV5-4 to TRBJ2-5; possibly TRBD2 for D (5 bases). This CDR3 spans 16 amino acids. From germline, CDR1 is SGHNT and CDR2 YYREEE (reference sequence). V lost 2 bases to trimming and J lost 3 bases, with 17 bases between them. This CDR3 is CASSFQVGVGEETQYF. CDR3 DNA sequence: TGTGCCAGCAGCTTTCAGGTCGGCGTCGGGGAAGAGACCCAGTACTTC.

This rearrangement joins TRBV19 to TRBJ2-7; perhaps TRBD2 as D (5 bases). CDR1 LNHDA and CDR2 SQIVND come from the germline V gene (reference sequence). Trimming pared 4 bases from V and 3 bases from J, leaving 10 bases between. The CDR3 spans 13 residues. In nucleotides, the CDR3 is TGTGCCAGTAGTAAGGGAGTTGGCTACGAGCAGTACTTC. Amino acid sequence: CASSKGVGYEQYF.

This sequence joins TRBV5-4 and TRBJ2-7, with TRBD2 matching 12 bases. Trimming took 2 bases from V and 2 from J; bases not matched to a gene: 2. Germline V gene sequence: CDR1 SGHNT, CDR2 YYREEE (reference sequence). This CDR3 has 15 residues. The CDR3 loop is CASSFPSGGAYEQYF. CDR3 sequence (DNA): TGTGCCAGCAGCTTTCCTAGCGGGGGGGCCTACGAGCAGTACTTC.

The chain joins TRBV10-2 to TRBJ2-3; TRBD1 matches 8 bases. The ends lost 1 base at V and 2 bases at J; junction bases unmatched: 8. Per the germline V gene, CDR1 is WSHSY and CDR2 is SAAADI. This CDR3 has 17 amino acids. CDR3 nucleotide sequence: TGCGCCAGCAGTGAGTTATTGGGACAGGTCCCCACAGATACGCAGTATTTT. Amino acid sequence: CASSELLGQVPTDTQYF.

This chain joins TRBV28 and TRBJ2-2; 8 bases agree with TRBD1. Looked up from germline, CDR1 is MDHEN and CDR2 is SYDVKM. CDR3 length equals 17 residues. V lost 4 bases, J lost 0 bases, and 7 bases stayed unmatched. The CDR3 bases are TGTGCCAGCAGTTCCCGACAGGGGATCGCGAACACCGGGGAGCTGTTTTTT. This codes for CASSSRQGIANTGELFF.

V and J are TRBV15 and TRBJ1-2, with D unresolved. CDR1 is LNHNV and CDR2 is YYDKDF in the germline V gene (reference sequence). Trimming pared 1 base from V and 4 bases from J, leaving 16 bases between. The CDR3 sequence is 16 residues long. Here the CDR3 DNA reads TGTGCCACCAGCAGAGTGAAGGTCCTTTCTCCCTATGGCTACACCTTC. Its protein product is CATSRVKVLSPYGYTF. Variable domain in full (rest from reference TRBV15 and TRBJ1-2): DAMVIQNPRYQVTQFGKPVTLSCSQTLNHNVMYWYQQKSSQAPKLLFHYYDKDFNNEADTPDNFQSRRPNTSFCFLDIRSPGLGDTAMYLCATSRVKVLSPYGYTFGSGTRLTVV.

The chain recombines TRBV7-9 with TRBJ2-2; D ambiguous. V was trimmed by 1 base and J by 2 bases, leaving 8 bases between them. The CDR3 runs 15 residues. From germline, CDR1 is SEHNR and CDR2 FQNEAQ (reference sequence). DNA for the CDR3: TGTGCCAGCAGCTTAGTCCCAGCAAACACCGGGGAGCTGTTTTTT. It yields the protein CASSLVPANTGELFF. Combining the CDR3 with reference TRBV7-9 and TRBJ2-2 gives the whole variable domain DTGVSQNPRHKITKRGQNVTFRCDPISEHNRLYWYRQTLGQGPEFLTYFQNEAQLEKSRLLSDRFSAERPKGSFSTLEIQRTEQGDSAMYLCASSLVPANTGELFFGEGSRLTVL.

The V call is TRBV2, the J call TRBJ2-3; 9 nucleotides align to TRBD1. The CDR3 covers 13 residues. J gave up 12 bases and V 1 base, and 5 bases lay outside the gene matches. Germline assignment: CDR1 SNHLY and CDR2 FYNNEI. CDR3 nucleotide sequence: TGTGCCAGCAGTGAAGAAAGGGACAGGGTTCAGTATTTT. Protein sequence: CASSEERDRVQYF.

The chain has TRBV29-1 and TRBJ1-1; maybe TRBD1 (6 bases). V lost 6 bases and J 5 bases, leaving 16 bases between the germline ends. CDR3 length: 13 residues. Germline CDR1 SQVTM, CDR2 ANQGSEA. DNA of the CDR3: TGCAGCGTCATATCGGGACATGAAACTGAAGCTTTCTTT. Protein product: CSVISGHETEAFF.

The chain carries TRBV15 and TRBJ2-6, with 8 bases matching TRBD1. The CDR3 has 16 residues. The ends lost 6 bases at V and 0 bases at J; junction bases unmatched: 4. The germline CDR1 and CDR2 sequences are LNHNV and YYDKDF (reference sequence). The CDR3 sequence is CATRTGETSGANVLTF. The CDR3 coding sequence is TGTGCCACCAGGACAGGGGAGACCTCTGGGGCCAACGTCCTGACTTTC.

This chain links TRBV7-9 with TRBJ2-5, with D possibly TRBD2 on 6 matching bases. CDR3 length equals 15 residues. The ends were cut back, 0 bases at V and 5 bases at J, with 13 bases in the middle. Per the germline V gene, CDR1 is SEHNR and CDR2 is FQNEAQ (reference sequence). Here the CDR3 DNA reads TGTGCCAGCAGCTTAGCTAGCGGTGGGGGGGAGACCCAGTACTTC. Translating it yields CASSLASGGGETQYF.

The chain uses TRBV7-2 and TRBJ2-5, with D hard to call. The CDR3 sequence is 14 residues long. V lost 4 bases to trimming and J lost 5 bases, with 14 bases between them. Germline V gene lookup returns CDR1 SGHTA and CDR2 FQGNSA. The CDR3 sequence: CASSSVNSRETQYF. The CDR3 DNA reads TGTGCCAGCAGCTCGGTCAACAGTCGGGAGACCCAGTACTTC. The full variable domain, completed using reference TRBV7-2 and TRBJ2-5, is GAGVSQSPSNKVTEKGKDVELRCDPISGHTALYWYRQSLGQGLEFLIYFQGNSAPDKSGLPSDRFSAERTGGSVSTLTIQRTQQEDSAVYLCASSSVNSRETQYFGPGTRLLVL.

CDR3 amino acids: CASSPGLGGRGGTDTQYF. The CDR3 region has the DNA TGTGCCAGCAGTCCAGGACTGGGCGGGAGGGGTGGCACAGATACGCAGTATTTT. This chain links TRBV27 with TRBJ2-3; 9 bases agree with TRBD2. CDR1 and CDR2 (germline): MNHEY, SMNVEV (reference sequence). J gave up 1 base and V 5 bases, and 13 bases lay outside the gene matches. CDR3 length: 18 residues.

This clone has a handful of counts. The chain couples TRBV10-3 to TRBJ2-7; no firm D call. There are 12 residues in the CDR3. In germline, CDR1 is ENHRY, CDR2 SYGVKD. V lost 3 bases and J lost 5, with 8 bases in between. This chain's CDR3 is CAISEPGHEQYF. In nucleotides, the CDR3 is TGTGCCATCAGTGAACCCGGGCACGAGCAGTACTTC.

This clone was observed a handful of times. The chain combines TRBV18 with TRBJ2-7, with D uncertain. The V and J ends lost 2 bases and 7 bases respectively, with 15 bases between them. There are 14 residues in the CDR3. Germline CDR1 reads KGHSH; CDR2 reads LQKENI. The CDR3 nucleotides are TGTGCCAGCTCACCAGGTCGACAAGTGGGGGAGCAGTACTTC. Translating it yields CASSPGRQVGEQYF.